Described below is a single TCR beta chain sequence and its context. The data belong to a study of technical replicates of blood from several donors. Produced via immunoSEQ multiplex PCR; TCRdb's table is partial and in-frame only. This table holds tens of thousands of clones, 87% found once. The CDR3 consists of 15 residues. CDR1 is SGHTA and CDR2 is FQGNSA in the germline V gene. V lost 1 base and J lost 3; bases outside the gene matches: 3. Specimen: PBMCs. This TCR derives from a human donor in good health. Some clones in this sample may be carry-over from other donors' samples. The V gene is TRBV7-2, the J gene TRBJ2-1; 7 bases map to TRBD2. As DNA, the CDR3 is TGTGCCAGCAGCTTAGGGGCTAGCGGCTACAATGAGCAGTTCTTC. This sequence encodes CASSLGASGYNEQFF.